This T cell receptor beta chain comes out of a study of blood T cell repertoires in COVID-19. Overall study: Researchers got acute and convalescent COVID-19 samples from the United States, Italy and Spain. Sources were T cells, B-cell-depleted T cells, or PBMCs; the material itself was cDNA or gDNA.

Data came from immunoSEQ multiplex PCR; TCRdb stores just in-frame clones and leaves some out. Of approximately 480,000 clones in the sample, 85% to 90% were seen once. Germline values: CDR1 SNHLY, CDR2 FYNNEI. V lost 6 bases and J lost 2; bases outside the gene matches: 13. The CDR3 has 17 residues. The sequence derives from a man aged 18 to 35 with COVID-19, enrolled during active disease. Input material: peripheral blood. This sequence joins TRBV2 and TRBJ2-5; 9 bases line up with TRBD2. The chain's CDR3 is CASSPSIRAGGQETQYF. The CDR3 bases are TGTGCCAGCAGCCCATCTATACGGGCGGGAGGGCAAGAGACCCAGTACTTC.